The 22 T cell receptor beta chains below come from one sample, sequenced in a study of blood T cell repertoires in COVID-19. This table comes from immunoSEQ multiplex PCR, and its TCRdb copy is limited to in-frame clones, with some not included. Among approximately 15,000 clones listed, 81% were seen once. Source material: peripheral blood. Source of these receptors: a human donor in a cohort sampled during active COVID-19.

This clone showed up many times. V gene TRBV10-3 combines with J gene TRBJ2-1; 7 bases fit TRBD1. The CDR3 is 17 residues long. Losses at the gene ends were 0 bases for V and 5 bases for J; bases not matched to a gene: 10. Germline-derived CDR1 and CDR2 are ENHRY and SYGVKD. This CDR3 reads CAISESGGGQANNEQFF. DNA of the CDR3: TGTGCCATCAGTGAGTCAGGTGGAGGACAGGCTAACAATGAGCAGTTCTTC.

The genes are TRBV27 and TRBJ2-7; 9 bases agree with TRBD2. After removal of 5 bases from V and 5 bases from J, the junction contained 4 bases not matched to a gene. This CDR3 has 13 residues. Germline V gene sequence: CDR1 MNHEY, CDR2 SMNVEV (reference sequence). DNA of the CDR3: TGTGCCAGCAGTCTCTCTAGCGGGAACGAGCAGTACTTC. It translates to CASSLSSGNEQYF.

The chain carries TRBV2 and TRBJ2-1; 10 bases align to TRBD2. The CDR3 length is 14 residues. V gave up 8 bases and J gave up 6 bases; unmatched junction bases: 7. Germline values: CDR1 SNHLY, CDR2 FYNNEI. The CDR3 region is CASSASGRANEQFF. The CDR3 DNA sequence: TGTGCCAGCTCTGCGAGCGGGAGGGCCAATGAGCAGTTCTTC.

CDR3 loop: CAGGVENTEAFF. For the CDR3, the DNA is TGTGCCGGGGGGGTCGAGAACACTGAAGCTTTCTTT. The chain employs TRBV2 and TRBJ1-1; maybe TRBD1 (5 bases). The V gene's germline CDR1 is SNHLY and CDR2 FYNNEI. This CDR3 region has 12 residues. Trimming shortened V by 11 bases and J by 1 base, and 11 bases separated the two germline ends.

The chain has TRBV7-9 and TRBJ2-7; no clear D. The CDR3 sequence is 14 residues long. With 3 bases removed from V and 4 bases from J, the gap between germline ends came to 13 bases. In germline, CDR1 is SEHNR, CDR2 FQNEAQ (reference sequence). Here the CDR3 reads CASSLSSGAYEQYF. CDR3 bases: TGTGCCAGCAGCTTGTCTAGTGGTGCATACGAGCAGTACTTC.

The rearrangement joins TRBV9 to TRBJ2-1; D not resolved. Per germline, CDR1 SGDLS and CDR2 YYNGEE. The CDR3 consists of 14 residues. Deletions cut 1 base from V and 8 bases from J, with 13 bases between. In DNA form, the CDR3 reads TGTGCCAGCAGCGTATATCAGACTCGGGATGAGCAGTTCTTC. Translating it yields CASSVYQTRDEQFF. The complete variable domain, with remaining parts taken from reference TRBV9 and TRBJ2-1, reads DSGVTQTPKHLITATGQRVTLRCSPRSGDLSVYWYQQSLDQGLQFLIQYYNGEERAKGNILERFSAQQFPDLHSELNLSSLELGDSALYFCASSVYQTRDEQFFGPGTRLTVL.

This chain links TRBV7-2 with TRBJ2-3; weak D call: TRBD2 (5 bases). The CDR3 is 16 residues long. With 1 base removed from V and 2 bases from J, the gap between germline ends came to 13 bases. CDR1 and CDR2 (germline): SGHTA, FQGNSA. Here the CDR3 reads CASSLVRGANTDTQYF. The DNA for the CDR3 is TGTGCCAGCAGCTTAGTCCGGGGAGCAAACACAGATACGCAGTATTTT.

The CDR3 DNA sequence: TGTGCCAGCAGCCCACCGACAGGGGGAGTTGAGCAGTTCTTC. This gives the protein CASSPPTGGVEQFF. The rearrangement uses TRBV9 and TRBJ2-1; 9 nucleotides line up with TRBD1. Germline V gene data show CDR1 as SGDLS and CDR2 as YYNGEE. The CDR3 runs to 14 residues. The trim removed 4 bases at V and 9 bases at J, leaving 8 bases unmatched.

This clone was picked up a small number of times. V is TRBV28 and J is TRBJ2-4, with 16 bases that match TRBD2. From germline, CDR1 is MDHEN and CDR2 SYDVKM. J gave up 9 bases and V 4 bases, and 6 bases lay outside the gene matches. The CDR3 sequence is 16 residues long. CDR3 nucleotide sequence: TGTGCCAGCAGTTCGGGACTAGCGGGAGGGCTCGGCATTCAGTACTTC. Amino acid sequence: CASSSGLAGGLGIQYF.

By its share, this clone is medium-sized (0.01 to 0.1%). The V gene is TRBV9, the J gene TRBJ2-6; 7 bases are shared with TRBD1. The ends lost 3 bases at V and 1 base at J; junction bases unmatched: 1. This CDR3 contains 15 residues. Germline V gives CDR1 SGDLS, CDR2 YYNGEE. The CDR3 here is CASSARGSGANVLTF. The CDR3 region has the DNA TGTGCCAGCAGCGCCAGGGGGTCTGGGGCCAACGTCCTGACTTTC.

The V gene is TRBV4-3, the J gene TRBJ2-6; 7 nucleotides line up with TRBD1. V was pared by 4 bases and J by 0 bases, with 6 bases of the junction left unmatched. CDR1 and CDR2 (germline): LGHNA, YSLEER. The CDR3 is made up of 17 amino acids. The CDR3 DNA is TGCGCCAGCAGCCTACGGGACAGTAGCTCTGGGGCCAACGTCCTGACTTTC. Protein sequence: CASSLRDSSSGANVLTF.

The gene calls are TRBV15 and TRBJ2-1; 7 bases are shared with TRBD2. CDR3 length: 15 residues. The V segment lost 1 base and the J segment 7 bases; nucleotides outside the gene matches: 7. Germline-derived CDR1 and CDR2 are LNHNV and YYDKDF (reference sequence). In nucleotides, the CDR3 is TGTGCCACCAGCAGAGTCGCGGGAGAAGGAAATGAGCAGTTCTTC. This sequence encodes CATSRVAGEGNEQFF.

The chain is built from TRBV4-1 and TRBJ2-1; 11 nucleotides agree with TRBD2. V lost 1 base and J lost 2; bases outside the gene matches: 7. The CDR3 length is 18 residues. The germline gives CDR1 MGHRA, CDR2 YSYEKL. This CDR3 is CASSQGLGTSGTYNEQFF. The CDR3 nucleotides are TGCGCCAGCAGCCAAGGCCTGGGGACTAGCGGAACCTACAATGAGCAGTTCTTC.

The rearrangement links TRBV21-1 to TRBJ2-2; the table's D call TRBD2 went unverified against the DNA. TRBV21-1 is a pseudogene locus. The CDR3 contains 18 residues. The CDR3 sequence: CASSKFLTSGKNNGELFF. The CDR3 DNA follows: TGTGCCAGCAGCAAATTCCTGACTAGCGGGAAAAATAACGGGGAGCTGTTTTTT.

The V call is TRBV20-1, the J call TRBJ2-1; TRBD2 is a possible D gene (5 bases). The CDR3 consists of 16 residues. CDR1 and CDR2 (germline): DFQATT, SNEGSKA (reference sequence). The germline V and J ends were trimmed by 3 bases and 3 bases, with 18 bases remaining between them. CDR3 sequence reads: CSASYNRDILYNEQFF. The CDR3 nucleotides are TGCAGTGCTAGTTACAACCGGGATATCCTCTACAATGAGCAGTTCTTC.

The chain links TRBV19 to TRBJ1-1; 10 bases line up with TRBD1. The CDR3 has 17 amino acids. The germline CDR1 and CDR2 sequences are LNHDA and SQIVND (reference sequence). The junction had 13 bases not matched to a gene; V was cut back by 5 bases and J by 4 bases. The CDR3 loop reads CASSDGQGGGLGTEAFF. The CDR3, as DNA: TGTGCCAGTAGTGATGGACAGGGGGGAGGGTTAGGCACTGAAGCTTTCTTT.

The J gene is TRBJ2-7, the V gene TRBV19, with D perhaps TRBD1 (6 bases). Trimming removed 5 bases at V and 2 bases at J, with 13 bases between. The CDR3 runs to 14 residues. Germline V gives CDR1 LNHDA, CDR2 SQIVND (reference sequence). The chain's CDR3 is CASSPSGDTYEQYF. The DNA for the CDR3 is TGTGCCAGTAGTCCATCAGGGGATACCTACGAGCAGTACTTC. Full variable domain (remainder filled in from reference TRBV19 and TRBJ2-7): DGGITQSPKYLFRKEGQNVTLSCEQNLNHDAMYWYRQDPGQGLRLIYYSQIVNDFQKGDIAEGYSVSREKKESFPLTVTSAQKNPTAFYLCASSPSGDTYEQYFGPGTRLTVT.

The CDR3 coding sequence is TGTGCCAGCAGCTTAGCGGGACAGGGAGCACGCGAGCAGTACTTC. Translated: CASSLAGQGAREQYF. The rearrangement joins TRBV11-1 to TRBJ2-7; the match to TRBD1 covers 9 bases. Trimming took 0 bases from V and 6 from J; bases not matched to a gene: 6. The CDR3 length is 15 residues. Germline V CDR1 and CDR2: SGHAT, FQDESV (reference sequence).

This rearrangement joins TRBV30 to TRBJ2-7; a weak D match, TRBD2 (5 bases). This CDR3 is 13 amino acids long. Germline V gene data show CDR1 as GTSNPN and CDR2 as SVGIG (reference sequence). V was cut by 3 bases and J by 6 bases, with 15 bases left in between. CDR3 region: CAWSGIRRVEQYF. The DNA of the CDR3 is TGTGCCTGGAGCGGGATACGCCGGGTCGAGCAGTACTTC.

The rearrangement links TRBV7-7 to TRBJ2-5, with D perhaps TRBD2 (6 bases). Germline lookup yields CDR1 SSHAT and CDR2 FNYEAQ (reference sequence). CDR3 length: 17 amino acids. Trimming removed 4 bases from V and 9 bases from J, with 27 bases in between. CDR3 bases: TGTGCCAGCAGCTCCACAGGAGGAGGGGTCGTTAGGGGACCCCAGTACTTC. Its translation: CASSSTGGGVVRGPQYF.

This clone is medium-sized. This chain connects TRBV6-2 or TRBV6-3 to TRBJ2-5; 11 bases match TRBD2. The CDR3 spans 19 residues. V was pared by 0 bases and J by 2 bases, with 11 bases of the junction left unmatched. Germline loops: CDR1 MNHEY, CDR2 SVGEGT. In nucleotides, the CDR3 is TGTGCCAGCAGTTACTCGTTTAGAGGCAGGACTAGCGGGCAAGAGACCCAGTACTTC. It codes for CASSYSFRGRTSGQETQYF.

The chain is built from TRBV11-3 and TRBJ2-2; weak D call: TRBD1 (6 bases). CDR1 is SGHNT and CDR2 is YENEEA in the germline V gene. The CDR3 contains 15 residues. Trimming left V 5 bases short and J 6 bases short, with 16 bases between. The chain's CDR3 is CASSPPTGDAGELFF. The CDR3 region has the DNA TGTGCCAGCAGCCCCCCGACAGGAGACGCCGGGGAGCTGTTTTTT.